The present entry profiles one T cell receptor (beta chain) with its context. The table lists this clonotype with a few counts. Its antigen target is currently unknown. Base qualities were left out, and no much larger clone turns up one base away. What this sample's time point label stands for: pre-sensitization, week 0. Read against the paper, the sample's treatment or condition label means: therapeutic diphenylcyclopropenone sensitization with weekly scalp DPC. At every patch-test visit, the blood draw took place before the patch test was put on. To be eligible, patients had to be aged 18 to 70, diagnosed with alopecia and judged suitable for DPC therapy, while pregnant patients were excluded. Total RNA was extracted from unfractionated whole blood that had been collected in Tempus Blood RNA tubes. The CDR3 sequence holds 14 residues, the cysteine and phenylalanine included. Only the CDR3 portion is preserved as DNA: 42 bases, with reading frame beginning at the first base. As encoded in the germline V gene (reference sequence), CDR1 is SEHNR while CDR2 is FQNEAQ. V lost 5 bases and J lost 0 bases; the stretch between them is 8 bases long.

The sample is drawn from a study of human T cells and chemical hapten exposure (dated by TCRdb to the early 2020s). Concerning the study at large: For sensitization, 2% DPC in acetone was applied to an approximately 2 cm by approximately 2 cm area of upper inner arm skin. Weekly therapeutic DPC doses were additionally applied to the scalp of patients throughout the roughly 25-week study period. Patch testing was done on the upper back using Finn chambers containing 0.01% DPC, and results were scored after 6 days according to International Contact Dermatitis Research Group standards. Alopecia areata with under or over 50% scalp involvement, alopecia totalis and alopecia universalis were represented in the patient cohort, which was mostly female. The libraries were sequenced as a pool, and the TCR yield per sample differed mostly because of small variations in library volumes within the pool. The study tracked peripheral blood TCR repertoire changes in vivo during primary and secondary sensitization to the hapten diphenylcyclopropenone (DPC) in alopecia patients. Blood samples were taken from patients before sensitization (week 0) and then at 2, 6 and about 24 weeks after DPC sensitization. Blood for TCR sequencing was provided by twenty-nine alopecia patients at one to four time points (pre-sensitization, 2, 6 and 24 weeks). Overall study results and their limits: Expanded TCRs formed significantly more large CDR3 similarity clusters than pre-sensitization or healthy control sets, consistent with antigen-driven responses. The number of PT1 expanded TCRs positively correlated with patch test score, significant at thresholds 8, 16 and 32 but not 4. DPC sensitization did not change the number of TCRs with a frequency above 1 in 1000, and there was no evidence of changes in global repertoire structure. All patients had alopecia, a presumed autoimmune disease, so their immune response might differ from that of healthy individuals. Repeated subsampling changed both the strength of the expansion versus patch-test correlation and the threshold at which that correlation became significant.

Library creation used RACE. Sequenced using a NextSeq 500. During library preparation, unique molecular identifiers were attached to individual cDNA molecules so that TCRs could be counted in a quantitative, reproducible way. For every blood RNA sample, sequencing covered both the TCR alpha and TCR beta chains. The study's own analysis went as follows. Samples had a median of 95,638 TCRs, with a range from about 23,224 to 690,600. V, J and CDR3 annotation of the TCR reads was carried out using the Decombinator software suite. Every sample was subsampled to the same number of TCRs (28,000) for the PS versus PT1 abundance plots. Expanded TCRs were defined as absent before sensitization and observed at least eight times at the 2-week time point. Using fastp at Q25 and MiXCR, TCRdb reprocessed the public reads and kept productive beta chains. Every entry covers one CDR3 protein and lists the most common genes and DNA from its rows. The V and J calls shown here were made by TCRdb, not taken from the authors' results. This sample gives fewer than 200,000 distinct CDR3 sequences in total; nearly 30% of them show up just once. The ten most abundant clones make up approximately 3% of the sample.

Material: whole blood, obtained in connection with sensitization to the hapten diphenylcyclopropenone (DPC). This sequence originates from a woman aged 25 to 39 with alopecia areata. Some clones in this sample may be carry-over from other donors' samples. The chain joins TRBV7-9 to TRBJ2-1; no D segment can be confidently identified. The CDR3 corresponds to CASSAASSYNEQFF. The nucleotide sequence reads TGTGCCAGCAGCGCTGCAAGCTCCTACAATGAGCAGTTCTTC.